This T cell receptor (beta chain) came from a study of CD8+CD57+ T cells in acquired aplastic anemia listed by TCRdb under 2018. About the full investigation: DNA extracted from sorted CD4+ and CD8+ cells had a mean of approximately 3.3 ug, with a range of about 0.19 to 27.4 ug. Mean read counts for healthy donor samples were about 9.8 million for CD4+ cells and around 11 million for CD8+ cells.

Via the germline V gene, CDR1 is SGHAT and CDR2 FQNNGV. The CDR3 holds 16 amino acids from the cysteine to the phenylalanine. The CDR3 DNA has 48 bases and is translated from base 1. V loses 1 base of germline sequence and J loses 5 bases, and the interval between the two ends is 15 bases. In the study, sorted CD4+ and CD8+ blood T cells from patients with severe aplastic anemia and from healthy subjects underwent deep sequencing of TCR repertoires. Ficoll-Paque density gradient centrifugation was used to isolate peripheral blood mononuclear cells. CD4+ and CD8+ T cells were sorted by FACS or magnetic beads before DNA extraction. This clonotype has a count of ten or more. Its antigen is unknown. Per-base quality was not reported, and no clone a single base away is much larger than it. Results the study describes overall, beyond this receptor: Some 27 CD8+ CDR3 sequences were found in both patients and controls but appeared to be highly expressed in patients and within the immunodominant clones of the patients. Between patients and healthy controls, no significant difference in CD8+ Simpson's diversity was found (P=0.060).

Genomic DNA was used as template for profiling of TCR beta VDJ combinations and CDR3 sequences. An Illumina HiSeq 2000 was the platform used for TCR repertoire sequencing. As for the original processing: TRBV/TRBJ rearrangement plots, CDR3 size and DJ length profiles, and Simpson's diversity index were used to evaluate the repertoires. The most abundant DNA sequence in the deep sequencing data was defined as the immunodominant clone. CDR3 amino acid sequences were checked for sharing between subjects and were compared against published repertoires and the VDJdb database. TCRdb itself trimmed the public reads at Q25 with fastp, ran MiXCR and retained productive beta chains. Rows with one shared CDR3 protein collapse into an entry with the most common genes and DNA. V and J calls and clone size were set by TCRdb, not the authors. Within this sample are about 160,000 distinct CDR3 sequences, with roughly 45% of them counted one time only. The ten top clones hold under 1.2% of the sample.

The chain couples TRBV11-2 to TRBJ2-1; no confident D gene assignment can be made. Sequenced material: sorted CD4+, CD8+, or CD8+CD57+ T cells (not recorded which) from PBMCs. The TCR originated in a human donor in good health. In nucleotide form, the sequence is TGTGCCAGCAGCTTAGGAGCCGGCCCACTCAACAATGAGCAGTTCTTC. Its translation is CASSLGAGPLNNEQFF.